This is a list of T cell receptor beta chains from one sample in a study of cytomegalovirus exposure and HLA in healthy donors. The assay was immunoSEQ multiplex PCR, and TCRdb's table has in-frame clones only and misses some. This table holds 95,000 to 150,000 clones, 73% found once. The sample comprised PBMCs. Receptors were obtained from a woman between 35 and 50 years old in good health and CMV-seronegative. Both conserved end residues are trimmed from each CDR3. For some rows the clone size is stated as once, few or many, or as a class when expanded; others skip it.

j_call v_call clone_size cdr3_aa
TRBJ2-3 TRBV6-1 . ASSETIAGGTDTQY
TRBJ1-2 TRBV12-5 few ASGLDGTGIYGYT
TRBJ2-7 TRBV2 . ASSEGRADSYEQY
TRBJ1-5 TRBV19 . AGGVGSRSGNQPQH
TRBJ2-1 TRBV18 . ASSPPGLAGVGEQF
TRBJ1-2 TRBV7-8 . ASSSPGAYYGYT
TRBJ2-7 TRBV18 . ASSPPGLATYEQY
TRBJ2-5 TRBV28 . ASSFPPSGGGETQY
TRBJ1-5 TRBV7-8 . ASSLRQGQPQH
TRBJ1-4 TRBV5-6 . ASSLKTGVYEKLF
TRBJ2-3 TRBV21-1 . ASSKPKRWGLDSVRADTQY
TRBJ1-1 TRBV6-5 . ASNPGQGGTEAF
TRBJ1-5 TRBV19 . ASTLAGGQPQH
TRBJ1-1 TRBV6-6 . ATGVTEAF
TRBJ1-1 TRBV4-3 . ASSLAGGGVEAF
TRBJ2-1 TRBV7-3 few ASSATGNGQF
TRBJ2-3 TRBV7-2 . ASSRIQPLGVTDTQY
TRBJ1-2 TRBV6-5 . ASSSQRDLGTYGYT
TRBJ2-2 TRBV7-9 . ASSRLGVPGELF
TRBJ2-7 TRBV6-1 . ASSADGTAAYEQY
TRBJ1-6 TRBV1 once TSSQAPTGGSDSPLH
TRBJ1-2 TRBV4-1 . ASSQSVEIYGYT
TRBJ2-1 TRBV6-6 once ASSRLAGESNEQF
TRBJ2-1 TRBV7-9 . ASSSTSVLNEQF
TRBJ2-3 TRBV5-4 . ASSLAGGQDTQY
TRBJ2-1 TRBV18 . ASSPSRSNEQF
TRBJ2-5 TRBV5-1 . ASSLGGLAGGFQETQY
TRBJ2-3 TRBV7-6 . ASSPAVWRSRTDTQY
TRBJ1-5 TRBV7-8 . ASSSRTGRQYSNQPQH
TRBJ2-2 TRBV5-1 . ATPTGTSTGELF
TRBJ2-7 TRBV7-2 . ASSFGTSGGLTYEQY